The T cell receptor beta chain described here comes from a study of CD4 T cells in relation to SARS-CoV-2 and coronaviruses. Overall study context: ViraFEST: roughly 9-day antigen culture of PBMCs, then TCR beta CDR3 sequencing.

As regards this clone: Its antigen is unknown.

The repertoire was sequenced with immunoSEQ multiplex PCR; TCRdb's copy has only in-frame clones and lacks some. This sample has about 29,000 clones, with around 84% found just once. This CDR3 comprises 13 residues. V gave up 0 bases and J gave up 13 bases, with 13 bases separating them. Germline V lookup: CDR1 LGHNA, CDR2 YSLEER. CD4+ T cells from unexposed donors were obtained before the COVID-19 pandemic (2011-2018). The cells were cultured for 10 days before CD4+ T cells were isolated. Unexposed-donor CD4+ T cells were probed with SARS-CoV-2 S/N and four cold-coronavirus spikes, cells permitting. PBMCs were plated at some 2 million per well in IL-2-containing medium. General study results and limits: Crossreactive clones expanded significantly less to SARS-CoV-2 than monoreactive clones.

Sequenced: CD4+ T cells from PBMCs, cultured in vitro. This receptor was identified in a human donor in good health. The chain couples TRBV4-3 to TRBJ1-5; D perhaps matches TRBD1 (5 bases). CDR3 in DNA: TGCGCCAGCAGCCAAGAGGGATGGGGGGATCAGCATTTT. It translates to CASSQEGWGDQHF.